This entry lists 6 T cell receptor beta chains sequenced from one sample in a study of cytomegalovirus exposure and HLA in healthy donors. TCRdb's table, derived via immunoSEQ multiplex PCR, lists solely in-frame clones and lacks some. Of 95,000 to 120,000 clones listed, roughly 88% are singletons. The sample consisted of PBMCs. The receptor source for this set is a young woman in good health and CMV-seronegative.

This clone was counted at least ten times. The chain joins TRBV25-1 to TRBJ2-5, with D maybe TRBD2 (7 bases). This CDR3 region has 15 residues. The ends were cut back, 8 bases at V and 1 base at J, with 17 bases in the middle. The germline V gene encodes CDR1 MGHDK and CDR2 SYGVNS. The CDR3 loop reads CASGERRGLQETQYF. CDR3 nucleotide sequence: TGTGCCAGCGGGGAGCGGCGGGGGCTCCAAGAGACCCAGTACTTC. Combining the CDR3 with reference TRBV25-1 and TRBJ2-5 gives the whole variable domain EADIYQTPRYLVIGTGKKITLECSQTMGHDKMYWYQQDPGMELHLIHYSYGVNSTEKGDLSSESTVSRIRTEHFPLTLESARPSHTSQYLCASGERRGLQETQYFGPGTRLLVL.

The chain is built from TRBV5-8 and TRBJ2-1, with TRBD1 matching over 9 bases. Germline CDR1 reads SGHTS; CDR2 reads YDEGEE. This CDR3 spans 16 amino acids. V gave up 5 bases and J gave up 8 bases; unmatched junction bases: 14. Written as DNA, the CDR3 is TGTGCCAGCAGTCCCCTGGGGACAGGGAAACAGGATGAGCAGTTCTTC. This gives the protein CASSPLGTGKQDEQFF. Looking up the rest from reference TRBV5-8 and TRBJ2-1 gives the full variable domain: EAGVTQSPTHLIKTRGQQATLRCSPISGHTSVYWYQQALGLGLQFLLWYDEGEERNRGNFPPRFSGRQFPNYSSELNVNALELEDSALYLCASSPLGTGKQDEQFFGPGTRLTVL.

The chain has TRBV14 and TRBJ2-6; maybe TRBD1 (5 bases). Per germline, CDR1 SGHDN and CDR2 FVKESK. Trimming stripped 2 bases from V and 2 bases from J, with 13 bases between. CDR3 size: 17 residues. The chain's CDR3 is CASSQPHIRAGANVLTF. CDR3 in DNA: TGTGCCAGCAGCCAACCGCATATCAGGGCTGGGGCCAACGTCCTGACTTTC. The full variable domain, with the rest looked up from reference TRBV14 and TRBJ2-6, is EAGVTQFPSHSVIEKGQTVTLRCDPISGHDNLYWYRRVMGKEIKFLLHFVKESKQDESGMPNNRFLAERTGGTYSTLKVQPAELEDSGVYFCASSQPHIRAGANVLTFGAGSRLTVL.

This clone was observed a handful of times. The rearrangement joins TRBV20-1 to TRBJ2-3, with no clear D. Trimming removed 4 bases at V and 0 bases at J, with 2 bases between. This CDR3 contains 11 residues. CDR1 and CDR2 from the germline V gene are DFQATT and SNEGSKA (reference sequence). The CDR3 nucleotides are TGCAGTGCTACTAGCACAGATACGCAGTATTTT. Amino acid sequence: CSATSTDTQYF.

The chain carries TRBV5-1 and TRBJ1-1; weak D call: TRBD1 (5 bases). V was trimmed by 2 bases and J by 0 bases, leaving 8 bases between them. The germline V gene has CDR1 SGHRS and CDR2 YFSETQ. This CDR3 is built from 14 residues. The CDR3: CASSFRVMNTEAFF. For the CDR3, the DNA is TGCGCCAGCAGCTTCAGGGTTATGAACACTGAAGCTTTCTTT.

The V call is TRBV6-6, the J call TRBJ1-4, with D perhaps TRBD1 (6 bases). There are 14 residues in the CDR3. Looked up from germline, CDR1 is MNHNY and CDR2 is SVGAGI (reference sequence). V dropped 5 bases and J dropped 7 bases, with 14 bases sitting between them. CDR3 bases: TGTGCCAGCAGTGCTTCAGGGGCGGGTGAAAAACTGTTTTTT. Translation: CASSASGAGEKLFF.